The 28 T cell receptor beta chains below all came from one sample that was sequenced in a study of cytomegalovirus exposure and HLA in healthy donors. With 60 Vbeta and 13 Jbeta primers, the PCR was carried out. Assay used: immunoSEQ multiplex PCR; TCRdb lists only in-frame clones, some missing. The sample features about 170,000 clones, with approximately 0.72% in its top ten. The sequencing sample was made of PBMCs. The receptors come from a woman aged 18-29 years in good health and CMV-seropositive.

V usage is TRBV29-1 and J usage is TRBJ1-1, with D hard to call. The V gene lost 7 bases and the J gene lost 1 base, with 7 bases spanning the gap. There are 11 residues in the CDR3. Germline CDR1 is SQVTM and CDR2 is ANQGSEA. CDR3 nucleotides: TGCAGCGCCTCAGAGAACACTGAAGCTTTCTTT. Translating gives CSASENTEAFF.

This rearrangement joins TRBV9 to TRBJ2-2; D not resolved. The CDR3 extends over 12 amino acids. In germline, CDR1 is SGDLS, CDR2 YYNGEE. Trimming took 3 bases from V and 5 from J, leaving 5 bases between them. The CDR3 bases are TGTGCCAGCAGCGGCGAAACCGGGGAGCTGTTTTTT. This sequence encodes CASSGETGELFF.

The V gene is TRBV19, the J gene TRBJ1-6, with a weak D call TRBD1 (6 bases). The germline V gene encodes CDR1 LNHDA and CDR2 SQIVND (reference sequence). The CDR3 has 13 amino acids. V was shortened by 6 bases and J by 10 bases, with 13 bases between the two germline ends. The CDR3 coding sequence is TGTGCCAGTAGCCTACAGGGCGAATCACCCCTCCACTTT. Translated, it gives CASSLQGESPLHF.

V gene TRBV7-6 combines with J gene TRBJ2-7, with D possibly being TRBD2 (5 bases). Germline CDR1 is SGHVS and CDR2 is FNYEAQ. Trimming stripped 5 bases from V and 3 bases from J, with 14 bases between. CDR3 length equals 14 residues. CDR3 region: CASSPREGGYEQYF. CDR3 sequence (DNA): TGTGCCAGCAGCCCCCGCGAGGGCGGCTACGAGCAGTACTTC.

J is TRBJ2-3 and V is TRBV28, with D possibly TRBD2 on 6 matching bases. This CDR3 has 17 residues. V dropped 5 bases and J dropped 2 bases, with 20 bases sitting between them. CDR1 is MDHEN and CDR2 is SYDVKM in the germline V gene. The CDR3 nucleotides read TGTGCCAGCAGTCCTCCTGGGGCTAGCGAGTTCACAGATACGCAGTATTTT. Protein: CASSPPGASEFTDTQYF.

The CDR3 region has the DNA TGTGCCAGCAGTTCTAGCGGAGGGTCCTACGAGCAGTACTTC. Protein product: CASSSSGGSYEQYF. The V gene is TRBV6-6, the J gene TRBJ2-7; 7 bases map to TRBD2. This CDR3 has 14 residues. Germline V lookup: CDR1 MNHNY, CDR2 SVGAGI (reference sequence). J gave up 1 base and V 4 bases, and 4 bases lay outside the gene matches.

V gene TRBV6-1 combines with J gene TRBJ1-2, with TRBD1 matching over 7 bases. V shed 3 bases and J 6 bases; nucleotides not matched to a gene: 7. The germline CDR1 and CDR2 sequences are MNHNS and SASEGT. The CDR3 sequence is 14 residues long. The DNA for the CDR3 is TGTGCCAGCAGTGAGCTCGCAGGGGGACATGGCTACACCTTC. Translated, it gives CASSELAGGHGYTF.

This chain links TRBV4-3 with TRBJ2-5; D uncertain. The CDR3 covers 15 residues. With 4 bases removed from V and 5 bases from J, the gap between germline ends came to 17 bases. Germline V lookup: CDR1 LGHNA, CDR2 YSLEER. As DNA, the CDR3 is TGCGCCAGCAGCCCCGGTAGACACATTTGGGAGACCCAGTACTTC. This translates into CASSPGRHIWETQYF.

The V call is TRBV7-9, the J call TRBJ1-1; TRBD1 matches at 8 bases. The CDR3 extends over 17 amino acids. Germline-derived CDR1 and CDR2 are SEHNR and FQNEAQ (reference sequence). Unmatched junction bases numbered 8, after V lost 0 bases and J lost 2 bases. CDR3 nucleotide sequence: TGTGCCAGCAGCTTAGCGGCCAGGGGGCGCGGTAACACTGAAGCTTTCTTT. Translating gives CASSLAARGRGNTEAFF.

A word on this clone: Relative to the germline gene, one junction end is altered; a read error may explain this. This rearrangement joins TRBV6-5 to TRBJ2-1, with D unclear. Germline CDR1 MNHEY, CDR2 SVGAGI. This CDR3 region has 16 residues. The DNA of the CDR3 is TGTGCCGGCAGTTACCTTTTTGGCCCTGCCGAGGATGAGCAGTTCTTC. This codes for CAGSYLFGPAEDEQFF.

The V call is TRBV19, the J call TRBJ1-5, with D possibly matching TRBD1 (5 bases). V was pared by 5 bases and J by 7 bases, with 12 bases between. The CDR3 runs to 13 residues. The V gene's germline CDR1 is LNHDA and CDR2 SQIVND (reference sequence). The CDR3 here is CASSYGGWQPQHF. CDR3 DNA sequence: TGTGCCAGTAGTTACGGGGGTTGGCAGCCCCAGCATTTT.

The genes are TRBV7-6 and TRBJ1-2; TRBD1 agrees at 8 bases. Germline V lookup: CDR1 SGHVS, CDR2 FNYEAQ. This CDR3 region has 14 residues. Unmatched junction bases numbered 5, after V lost 5 bases and J lost 3 bases. CDR3 DNA sequence: TGTGCCAGCAGCCCCTTGACAGGGGACTATGGCTACACCTTC. This encodes CASSPLTGDYGYTF.

This chain joins TRBV18 and TRBJ1-2; possibly TRBD1 for D (6 bases). The V end was cut by 3 bases, the J end by 2 bases, with 7 bases between. Germline CDR1 and CDR2: KGHSH and LQKENI. The CDR3 sequence is 13 residues long. CDR3 amino acids: CASSPDRNYGYTF. The CDR3 coding sequence is TGTGCCAGCTCACCCGACAGGAACTATGGCTACACCTTC. Full variable domain (remainder filled in from reference TRBV18 and TRBJ1-2): NAGVMQNPRHLVRRRGQEARLRCSPMKGHSHVYWYRQLPEEGLKFMVYLQKENIIDESGMPKERFSAEFPKEGPSILRIQQVVRGDSAAYFCASSPDRNYGYTFGSGTRLTVV.

The chain has TRBV18 and TRBJ2-5; TRBD1 aligns across 8 bases. Germline V lookup: CDR1 KGHSH, CDR2 LQKENI. The CDR3 covers 13 residues. Trimming cost V 3 bases and J 5 bases; bases outside gene matches: 2. CDR3 DNA: TGTGCCAGCTCACCGGGACAGGCGGAGACCCAGTACTTC. This gives the protein CASSPGQAETQYF.

This rearrangement joins TRBV4-2 to TRBJ2-2; TRBD2 is a possible D gene (5 bases). V gave up 3 bases and J gave up 2 bases, with 10 bases separating them. The V gene's germline CDR1 is LGHNA and CDR2 YNFKEQ. The CDR3 is made up of 15 amino acids. The CDR3 sequence is CASSHGVVNTGELFF. The DNA of the CDR3 is TGTGCCAGCAGCCACGGGGTTGTAAACACCGGGGAGCTGTTTTTT.

The chain recombines TRBV5-6 with TRBJ1-1, with D hard to call. Germline loops: CDR1 SGHDT, CDR2 YYEEEE. V lost 2 bases and J 1 base, leaving 6 bases between the germline ends. This CDR3 has 13 amino acids. The CDR3 DNA reads TGTGCCAGCAGCTTCACAGAGAACACTGAAGCTTTCTTT. Its protein product is CASSFTENTEAFF.

V gene TRBV20-1 combines with J gene TRBJ1-1; D is undetermined. V was shortened by 3 bases and J by 6 bases, with 8 bases between the two germline ends. The germline V gene encodes CDR1 DFQATT and CDR2 SNEGSKA (reference sequence). CDR3 size: 11 residues. Here the CDR3 DNA reads TGCAGTGCTAGGACGGGTGCTGAAGCTTTCTTT. Protein sequence: CSARTGAEAFF.

V usage is TRBV5-6 and J usage is TRBJ2-2; D is possibly TRBD1 (6 bases). The germline V gene encodes CDR1 SGHDT and CDR2 YYEEEE. The CDR3 has 14 residues. The V end was cut by 2 bases, the J end by 6 bases, with 11 bases between. The CDR3 loop reads CASSLQGSAGELFF. The DNA of the CDR3 is TGTGCCAGCAGCTTACAGGGTTCGGCCGGGGAGCTGTTTTTT.

This chain uses TRBV4-1 with TRBJ2-2, with a possible D match to TRBD1 (5 bases). The CDR3 sequence is 16 residues long. The V end lost 0 bases, the J end lost 4 bases, and 12 bases lay between the germline ends. CDR1 is MGHRA, CDR2 YSYEKL, per germline. The CDR3 DNA is TGCGCCAGCAGCCAAGATTCAGAAACAGGCACCGGGGAGCTGTTTTTT. It translates to CASSQDSETGTGELFF.

Here the CDR3 DNA reads TGTGCCAGCAGCGTAGATGTACGAGATCAGCCCCAGCATTTT. Residues: CASSVDVRDQPQHF. The chain links TRBV9 to TRBJ1-5, with no clear D. The CDR3 has 14 residues. Germline CDR1 reads SGDLS; CDR2 reads YYNGEE. Trimming took 0 bases from V and 5 from J, leaving 9 bases between them. The full variable domain, its missing parts supplied by reference TRBV9 and TRBJ1-5, is DSGVTQTPKHLITATGQRVTLRCSPRSGDLSVYWYQQSLDQGLQFLIQYYNGEERAKGNILERFSAQQFPDLHSELNLSSLELGDSALYFCASSVDVRDQPQHFGDGTRLSIL.

V is TRBV12-5 and J is TRBJ2-5, with TRBD1 identical over 7 bases. Germline V lookup: CDR1 LGHNT, CDR2 FRNRAP. The ends lost 9 bases at V and 2 bases at J; junction bases unmatched: 6. The CDR3 has 13 residues. As DNA, the CDR3 is TGTGCTAGCCAGGCAGGGGGACAAGAGACCCAGTACTTC. Translating it yields CASQAGGQETQYF.

CDR3 DNA: TGTGCCAGCAGACCCCGGGGACTAGCGGTCTACAATGAGCAGTTCTTC. It specifies CASRPRGLAVYNEQFF. The V call is TRBV9, the J call TRBJ2-1; 11 nucleotides match TRBD2. CDR3 length: 16 amino acids. V gave up 5 bases and J gave up 3 bases; unmatched junction bases: 7. CDR1 is SGDLS and CDR2 is YYNGEE in the germline V gene.

The chain is built from TRBV10-1 and TRBJ2-3, with 9 bases aligning to TRBD1. Germline CDR1 reads WNHNN; CDR2 reads SYGVQD (reference sequence). There are 11 residues in the CDR3. V lost 6 bases and J lost 14; bases outside the gene matches: 6. The CDR3 nucleotides are TGCGCCAGCAGCTCCGGGACAGGGATGTATTTT. Protein: CASSSGTGMYF.

The V gene is TRBV7-6, the J gene TRBJ1-1; TRBD1 matches at 7 bases. The CDR3 runs 15 residues. The germline V gene encodes CDR1 SGHVS and CDR2 FNYEAQ. V dropped 5 bases and J dropped 4; count of bases not matched to a gene: 10. CDR3 DNA sequence: TGTGCCAGCAGCCTTCAGGGGGGAAGGAGCACTGAAGCTTTCTTT. Translated, it gives CASSLQGGRSTEAFF.

The J gene is TRBJ2-1, the V gene TRBV10-3; 13 bases align to TRBD2. The germline V gene has CDR1 ENHRY and CDR2 SYGVKD. Trimming cost V 4 bases and J 7 bases; bases outside gene matches: 7. CDR3 length equals 16 residues. The CDR3 DNA is TGTGCCATCAGTGGGACTAGCGGGAGAGGAGCGAATGAGCAGTTCTTC. It yields the protein CAISGTSGRGANEQFF.

V is TRBV6-6 and J is TRBJ1-1; 8 bases agree with TRBD1. V was pared by 5 bases and J by 6 bases, with 5 bases of the junction left unmatched. CDR3 length equals 13 residues. Germline CDR1 is MNHNY and CDR2 is SVGAGI (reference sequence). CDR3: CASSMGQAAEAFF. CDR3 sequence (DNA): TGTGCCAGCAGTATGGGACAGGCGGCTGAAGCTTTCTTT.

The chain uses TRBV27 and TRBJ2-2; 8 bases are a match to TRBD2. Germline CDR1 is MNHEY and CDR2 is SMNVEV (reference sequence). V gave up 2 bases and J gave up 0 bases; unmatched junction bases: 5. The CDR3 spans 17 residues. The CDR3 sequence is CASSLKLLAANTGELFF. The CDR3 DNA reads TGTGCCAGCAGTTTAAAATTACTAGCGGCGAACACCGGGGAGCTGTTTTTT.

This chain links TRBV11-2 with TRBJ1-2; 10 bases match TRBD1. In germline, CDR1 is SGHAT, CDR2 FQNNGV. V lost 4 bases, J lost 6 bases, and 11 bases stayed unmatched. The CDR3 consists of 16 residues. CDR3 amino acids: CASSYLQGQGLDGYTF. The CDR3 nucleotides are TGTGCCAGCAGCTATCTCCAGGGACAGGGGCTTGATGGCTACACCTTC.